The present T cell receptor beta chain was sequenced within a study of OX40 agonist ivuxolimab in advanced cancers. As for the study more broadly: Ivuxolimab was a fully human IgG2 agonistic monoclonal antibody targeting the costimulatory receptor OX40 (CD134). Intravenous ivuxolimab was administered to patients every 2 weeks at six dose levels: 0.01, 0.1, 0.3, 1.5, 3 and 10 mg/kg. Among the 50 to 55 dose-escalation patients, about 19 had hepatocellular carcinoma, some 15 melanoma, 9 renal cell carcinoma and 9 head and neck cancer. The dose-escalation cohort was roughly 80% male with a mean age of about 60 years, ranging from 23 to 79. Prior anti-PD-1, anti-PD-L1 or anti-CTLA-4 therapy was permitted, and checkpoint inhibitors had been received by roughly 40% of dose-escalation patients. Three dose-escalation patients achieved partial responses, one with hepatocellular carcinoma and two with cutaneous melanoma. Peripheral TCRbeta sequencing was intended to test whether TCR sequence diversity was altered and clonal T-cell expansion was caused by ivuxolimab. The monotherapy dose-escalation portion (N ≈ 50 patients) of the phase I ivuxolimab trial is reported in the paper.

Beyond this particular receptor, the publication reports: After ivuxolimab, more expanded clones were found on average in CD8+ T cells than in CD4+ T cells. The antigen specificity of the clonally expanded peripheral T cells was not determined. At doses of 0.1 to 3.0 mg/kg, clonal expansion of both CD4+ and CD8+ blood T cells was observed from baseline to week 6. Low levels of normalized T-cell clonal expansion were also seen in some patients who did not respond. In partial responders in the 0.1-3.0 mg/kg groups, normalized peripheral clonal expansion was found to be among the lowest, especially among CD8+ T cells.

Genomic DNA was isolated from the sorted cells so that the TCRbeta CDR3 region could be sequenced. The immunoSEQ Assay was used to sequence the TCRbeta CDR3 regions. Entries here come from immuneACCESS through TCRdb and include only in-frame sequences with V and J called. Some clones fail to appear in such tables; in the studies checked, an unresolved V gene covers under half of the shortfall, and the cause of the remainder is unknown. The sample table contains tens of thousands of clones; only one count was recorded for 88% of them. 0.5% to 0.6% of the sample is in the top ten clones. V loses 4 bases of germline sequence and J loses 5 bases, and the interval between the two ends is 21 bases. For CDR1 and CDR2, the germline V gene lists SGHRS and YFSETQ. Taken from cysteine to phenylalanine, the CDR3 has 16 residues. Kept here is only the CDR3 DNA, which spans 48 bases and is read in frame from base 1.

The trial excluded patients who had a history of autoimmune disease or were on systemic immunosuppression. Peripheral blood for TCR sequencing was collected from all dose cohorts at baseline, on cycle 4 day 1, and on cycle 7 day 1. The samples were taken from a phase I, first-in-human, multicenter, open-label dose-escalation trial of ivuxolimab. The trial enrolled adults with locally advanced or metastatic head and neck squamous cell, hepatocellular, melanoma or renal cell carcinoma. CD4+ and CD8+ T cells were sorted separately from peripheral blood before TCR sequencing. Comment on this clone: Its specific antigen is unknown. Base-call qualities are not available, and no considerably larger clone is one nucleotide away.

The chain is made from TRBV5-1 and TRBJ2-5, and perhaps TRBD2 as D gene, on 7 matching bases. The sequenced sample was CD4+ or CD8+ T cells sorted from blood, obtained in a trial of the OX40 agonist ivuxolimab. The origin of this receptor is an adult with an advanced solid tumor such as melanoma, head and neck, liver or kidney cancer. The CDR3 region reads CASSPGGSKVAETQYF. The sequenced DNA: TGCGCCAGCAGCCCGGGGGGCAGTAAGGTTGCGGAGACCCAGTACTTC.